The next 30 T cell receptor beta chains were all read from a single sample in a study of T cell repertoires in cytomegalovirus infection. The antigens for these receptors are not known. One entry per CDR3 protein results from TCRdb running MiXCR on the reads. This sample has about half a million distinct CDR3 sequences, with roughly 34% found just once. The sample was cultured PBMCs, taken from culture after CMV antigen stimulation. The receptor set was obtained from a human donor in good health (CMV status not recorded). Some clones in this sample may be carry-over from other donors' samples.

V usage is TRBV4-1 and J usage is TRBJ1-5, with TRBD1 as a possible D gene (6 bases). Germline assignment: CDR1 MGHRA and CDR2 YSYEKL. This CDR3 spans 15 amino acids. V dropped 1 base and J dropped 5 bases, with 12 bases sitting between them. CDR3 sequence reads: CASSQGGGGHQPQHF. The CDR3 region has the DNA TGCGCCAGCAGCCAAGGAGGGGGGGGTCATCAGCCCCAGCATTTT.

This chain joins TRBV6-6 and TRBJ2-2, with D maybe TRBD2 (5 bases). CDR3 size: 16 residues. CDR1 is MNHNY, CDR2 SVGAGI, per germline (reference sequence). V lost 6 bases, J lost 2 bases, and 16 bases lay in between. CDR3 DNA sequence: TGTGCCAGCAGCTCTCGGTCAGCGGTTAACACCGGGGAGCTGTTTTTT. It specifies CASSSRSAVNTGELFF.

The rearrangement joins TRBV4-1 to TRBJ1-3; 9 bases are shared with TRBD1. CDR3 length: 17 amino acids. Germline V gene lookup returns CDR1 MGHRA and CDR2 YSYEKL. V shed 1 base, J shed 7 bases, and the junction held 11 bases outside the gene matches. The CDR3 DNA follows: TGCGCCAGCAGCCAAGGATTGAAATTGACAGGGGGGAACACCATATATTTT. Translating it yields CASSQGLKLTGGNTIYF.

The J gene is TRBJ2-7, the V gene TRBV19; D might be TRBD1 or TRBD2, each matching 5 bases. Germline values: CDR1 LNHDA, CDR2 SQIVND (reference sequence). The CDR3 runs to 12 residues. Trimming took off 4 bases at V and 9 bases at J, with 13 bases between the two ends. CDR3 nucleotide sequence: TGTGCCAGTAGTAGTCCTGGGGGAGTGCAGTACGTC. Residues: CASSSPGGVQYV.

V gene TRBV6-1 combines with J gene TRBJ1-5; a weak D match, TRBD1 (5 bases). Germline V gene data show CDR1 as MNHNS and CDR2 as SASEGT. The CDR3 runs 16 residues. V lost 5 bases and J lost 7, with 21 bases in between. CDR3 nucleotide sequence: TGTGCCAGCAGTTCCGGATTCCAGGGCGCAGGGCAGCCCCAGCATTTT. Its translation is CASSSGFQGAGQPQHF.

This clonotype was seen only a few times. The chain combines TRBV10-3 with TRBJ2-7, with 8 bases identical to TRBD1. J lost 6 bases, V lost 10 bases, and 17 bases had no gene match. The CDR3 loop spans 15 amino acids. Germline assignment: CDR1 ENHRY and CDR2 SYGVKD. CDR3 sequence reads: CATSLPGGIATEQYF. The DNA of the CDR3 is TGTGCCACCAGCCTCCCAGGGGGCATCGCTACCGAGCAGTACTTC.

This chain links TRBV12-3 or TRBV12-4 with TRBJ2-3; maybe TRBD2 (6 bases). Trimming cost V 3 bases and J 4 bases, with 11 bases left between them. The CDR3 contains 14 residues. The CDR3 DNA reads TGTGCCAGCAGTTTTGGCGGGAACGCAGATACGCAGTATTTT. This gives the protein CASSFGGNADTQYF.

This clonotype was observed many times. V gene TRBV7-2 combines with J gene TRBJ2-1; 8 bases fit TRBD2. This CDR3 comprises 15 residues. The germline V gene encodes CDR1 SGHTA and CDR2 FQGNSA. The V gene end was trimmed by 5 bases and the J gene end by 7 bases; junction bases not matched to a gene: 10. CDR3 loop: CASSPTSGSSNEQFF. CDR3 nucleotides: TGTGCCAGCAGCCCCACTAGCGGCTCCTCGAATGAGCAGTTCTTC.

CDR3 nucleotides: TGTGCCAGCAGTCGGAGAACGTTCTACAATGAGCAGTTCTTC. It encodes CASSRRTFYNEQFF. J is TRBJ2-1 and V is TRBV14; D unclear. V was cut by 6 bases and J by 3 bases, with 12 bases left in between. CDR1 is SGHDN, CDR2 FVKESK, per germline. The CDR3 spans 14 residues.

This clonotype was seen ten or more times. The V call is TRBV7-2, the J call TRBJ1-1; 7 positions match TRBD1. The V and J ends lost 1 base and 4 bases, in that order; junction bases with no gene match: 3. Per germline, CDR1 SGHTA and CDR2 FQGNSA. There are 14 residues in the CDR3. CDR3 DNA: TGTGCCAGCAGCTTAGTAGGGGGCGGCACTGAAGCTTTCTTT. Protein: CASSLVGGGTEAFF.

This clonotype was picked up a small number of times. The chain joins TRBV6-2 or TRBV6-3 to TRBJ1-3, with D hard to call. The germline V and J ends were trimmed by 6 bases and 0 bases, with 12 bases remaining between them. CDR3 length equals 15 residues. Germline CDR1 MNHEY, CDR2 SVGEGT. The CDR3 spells CASRSFRDSGNTIYF. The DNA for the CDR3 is TGTGCCAGCAGGTCGTTTCGGGACTCTGGAAACACCATATATTTT.

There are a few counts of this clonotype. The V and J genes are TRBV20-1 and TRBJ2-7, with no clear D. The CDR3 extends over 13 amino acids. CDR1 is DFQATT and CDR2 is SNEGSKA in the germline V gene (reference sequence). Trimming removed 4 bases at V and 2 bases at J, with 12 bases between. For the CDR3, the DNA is TGCAGTGCTATACCGGGCCCTACCTACGAGCAGTACTTC. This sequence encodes CSAIPGPTYEQYF.

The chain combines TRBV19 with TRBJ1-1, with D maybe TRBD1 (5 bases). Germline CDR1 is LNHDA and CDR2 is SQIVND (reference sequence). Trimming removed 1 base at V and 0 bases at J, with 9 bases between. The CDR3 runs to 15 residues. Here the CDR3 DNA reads TGTGCCAGTAGTATAGCAGGACATATGAACACTGAAGCTTTCTTT. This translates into CASSIAGHMNTEAFF. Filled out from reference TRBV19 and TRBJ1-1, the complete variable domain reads DGGITQSPKYLFRKEGQNVTLSCEQNLNHDAMYWYRQDPGQGLRLIYYSQIVNDFQKGDIAEGYSVSREKKESFPLTVTSAQKNPTAFYLCASSIAGHMNTEAFFGQGTRLTVV.

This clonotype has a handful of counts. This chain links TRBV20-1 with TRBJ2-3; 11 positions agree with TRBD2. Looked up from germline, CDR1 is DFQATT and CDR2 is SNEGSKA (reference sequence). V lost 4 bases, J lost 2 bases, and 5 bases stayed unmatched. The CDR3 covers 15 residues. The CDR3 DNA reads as TGCAGTGCTACAGGGACTAGCGGATTCACAGATACGCAGTATTTT. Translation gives CSATGTSGFTDTQYF.

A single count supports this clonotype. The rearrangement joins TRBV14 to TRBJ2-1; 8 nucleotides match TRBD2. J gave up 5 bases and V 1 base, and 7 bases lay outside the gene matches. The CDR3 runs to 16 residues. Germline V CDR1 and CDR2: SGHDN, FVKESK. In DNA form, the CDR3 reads TGTGCCAGCAGCCAAGCCCGACTAGCGTTTAACAATGAGCAGTTCTTC. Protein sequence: CASSQARLAFNNEQFF. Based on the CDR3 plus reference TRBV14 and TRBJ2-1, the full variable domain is EAGVTQFPSHSVIEKGQTVTLRCDPISGHDNLYWYRRVMGKEIKFLLHFVKESKQDESGMPNNRFLAERTGGTYSTLKVQPAELEDSGVYFCASSQARLAFNNEQFFGPGTRLTVL.

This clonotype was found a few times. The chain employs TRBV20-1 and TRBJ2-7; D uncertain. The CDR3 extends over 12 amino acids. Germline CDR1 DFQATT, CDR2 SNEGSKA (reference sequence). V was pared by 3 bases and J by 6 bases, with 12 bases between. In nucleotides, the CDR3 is TGCAGTGCTAGCCCGCTCACCCGCGAGCAGTACTTC. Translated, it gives CSASPLTREQYF.

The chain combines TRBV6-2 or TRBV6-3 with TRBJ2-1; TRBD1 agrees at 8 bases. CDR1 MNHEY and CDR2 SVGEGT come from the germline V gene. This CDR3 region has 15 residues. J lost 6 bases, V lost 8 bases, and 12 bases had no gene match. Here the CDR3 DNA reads TGTGCCAGCGTATCCCGGACAGGGTGGTTCAATGAGCAGTTCTTC. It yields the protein CASVSRTGWFNEQFF.

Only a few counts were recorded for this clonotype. The CDR3 loop reads CASSLDLAGELFF. The CDR3 nucleotides are TGTGCCAGCAGCTTAGATCTTGCCGGGGAGCTGTTTTTT. The gene calls are TRBV11-2 and TRBJ2-2; no clear D. This CDR3 is 13 amino acids long. CDR1 is SGHAT, CDR2 FQNNGV, per germline. V shed 0 bases and J shed 6 bases, with 5 bases lying between them. The complete variable domain, with remaining parts taken from reference TRBV11-2 and TRBJ2-2, reads EAGVAQSPRYKIIEKRQSVAFWCNPISGHATLYWYQQILGQGPKLLIQFQNNGVVDDSQLPKDRFSAERLKGVDSTLKIQPAKLEDSAVYLCASSLDLAGELFFGEGSRLTVL.

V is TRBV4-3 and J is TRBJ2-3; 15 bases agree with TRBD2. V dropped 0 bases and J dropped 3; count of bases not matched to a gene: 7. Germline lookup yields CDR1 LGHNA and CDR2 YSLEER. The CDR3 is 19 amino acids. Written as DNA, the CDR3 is TGCGCCAGCAGCCAAGAACCCCCGGGACTAGCGGGAGGAACAGATACGCAGTATTTT. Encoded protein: CASSQEPPGLAGGTDTQYF.

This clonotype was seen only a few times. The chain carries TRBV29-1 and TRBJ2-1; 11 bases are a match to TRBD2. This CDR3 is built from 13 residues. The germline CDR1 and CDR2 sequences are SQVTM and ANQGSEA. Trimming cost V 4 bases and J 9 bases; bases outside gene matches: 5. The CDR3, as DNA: TGCAGCGTTGTTCCTAGCGGGAGGTCTGAGCAGTTCTTC. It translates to CSVVPSGRSEQFF.

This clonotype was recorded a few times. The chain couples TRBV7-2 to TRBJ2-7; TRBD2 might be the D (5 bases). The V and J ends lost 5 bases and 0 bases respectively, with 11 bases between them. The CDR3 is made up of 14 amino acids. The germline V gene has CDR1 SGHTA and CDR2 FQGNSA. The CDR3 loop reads CASSMDLHSYEQYF. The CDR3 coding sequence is TGTGCCAGCAGCATGGACTTACACTCCTACGAGCAGTACTTC.

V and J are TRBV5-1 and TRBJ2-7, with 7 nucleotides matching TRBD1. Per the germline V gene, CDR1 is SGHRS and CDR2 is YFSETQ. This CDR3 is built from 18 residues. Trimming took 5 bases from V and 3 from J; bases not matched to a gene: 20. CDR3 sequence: CASRSQGLEGSPHYEQYF. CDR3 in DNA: TGCGCCAGCAGATCACAGGGGTTAGAAGGGTCCCCTCACTACGAGCAGTACTTC.

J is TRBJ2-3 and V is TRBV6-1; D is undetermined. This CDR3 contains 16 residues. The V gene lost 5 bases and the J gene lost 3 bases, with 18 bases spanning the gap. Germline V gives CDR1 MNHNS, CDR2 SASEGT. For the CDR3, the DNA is TGTGCCAGCAGTCCGGATGTGTGGGGTTCGACAGATACGCAGTATTTT. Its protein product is CASSPDVWGSTDTQYF.

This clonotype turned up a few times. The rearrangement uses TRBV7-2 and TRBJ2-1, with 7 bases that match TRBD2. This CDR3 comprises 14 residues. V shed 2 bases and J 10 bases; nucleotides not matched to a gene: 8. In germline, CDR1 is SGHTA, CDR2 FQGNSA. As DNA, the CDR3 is TGTGCCAGCAGCTTAAACTTGGCGGGAGCCGAGCAGTTCTTC. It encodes CASSLNLAGAEQFF. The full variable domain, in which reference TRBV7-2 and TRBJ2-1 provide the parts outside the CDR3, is GAGVSQSPSNKVTEKGKDVELRCDPISGHTALYWYRQSLGQGLEFLIYFQGNSAPDKSGLPSDRFSAERTGGSVSTLTIQRTQQEDSAVYLCASSLNLAGAEQFFGPGTRLTVL.

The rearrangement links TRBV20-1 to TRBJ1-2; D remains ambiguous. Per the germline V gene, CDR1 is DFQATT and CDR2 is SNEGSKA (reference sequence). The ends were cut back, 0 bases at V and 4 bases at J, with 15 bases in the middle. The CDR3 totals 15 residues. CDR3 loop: CSARENDGGGYGYTF. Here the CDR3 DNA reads TGCAGTGCTAGAGAGAATGACGGAGGCGGCTATGGCTACACCTTC.

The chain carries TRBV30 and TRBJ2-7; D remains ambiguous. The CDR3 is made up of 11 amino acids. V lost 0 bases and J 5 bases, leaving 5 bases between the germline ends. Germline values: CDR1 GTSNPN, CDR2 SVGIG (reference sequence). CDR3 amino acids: CAWSVFHEQYF. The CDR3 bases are TGTGCCTGGAGTGTATTCCACGAGCAGTACTTC.

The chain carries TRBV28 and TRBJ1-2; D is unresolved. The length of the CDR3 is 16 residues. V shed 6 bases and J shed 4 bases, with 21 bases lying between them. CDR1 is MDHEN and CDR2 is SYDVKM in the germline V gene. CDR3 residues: CASSSSRLRGSYGYTF. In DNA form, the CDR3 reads TGTGCCAGCAGCTCATCCAGGTTGCGGGGAAGCTATGGCTACACCTTC.

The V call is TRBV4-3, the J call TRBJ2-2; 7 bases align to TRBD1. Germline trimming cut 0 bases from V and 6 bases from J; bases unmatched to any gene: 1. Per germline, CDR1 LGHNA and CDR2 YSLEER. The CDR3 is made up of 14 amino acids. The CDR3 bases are TGCGCCAGCAGCCAAGATCAGGGGGCCGGGGAGCTGTTTTTT. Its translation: CASSQDQGAGELFF.

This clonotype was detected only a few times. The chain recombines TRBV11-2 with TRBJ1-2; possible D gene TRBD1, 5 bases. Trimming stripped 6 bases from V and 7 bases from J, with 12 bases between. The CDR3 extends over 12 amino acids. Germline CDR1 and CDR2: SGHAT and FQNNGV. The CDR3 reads CASSGGHGGYTF. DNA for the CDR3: TGTGCCAGCAGTGGCGGACACGGTGGCTACACCTTC.

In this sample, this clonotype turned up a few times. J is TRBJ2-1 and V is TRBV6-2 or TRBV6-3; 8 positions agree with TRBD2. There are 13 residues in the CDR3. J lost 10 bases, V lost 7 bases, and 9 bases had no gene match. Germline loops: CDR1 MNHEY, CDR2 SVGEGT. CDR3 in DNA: TGTGCCAGCATAGGGCCGAAGCGGGAGGAGCAGTTCTTC. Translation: CASIGPKREEQFF.